Below, one T cell receptor beta chain is given with its context. Its cognate antigen has yet to be identified. The sample holds no much larger clone one base away, and base qualities are not on file. The sample is drawn from a study of cytomegalovirus exposure and HLA in healthy donors (dated by TCRdb to between 2016 and 2019). Study-wide context: In an earlier analysis of under 750 of the donors, 276 Gb of sequence data and 90 million to 120 million unique TCR beta sequences from some 170 million T cells were reported. About 300 gigabases of sequencing data and 70 million to 85 million unique TCR sequences were included in an early release covering 500 to 750 HLA-typed donors. The genetic ancestry cluster associated with self-reported Caucasian donors included about 84% of the roughly 360 genotyped donors. The study aimed to test whether cataloging public T cell receptors could reveal signatures of past pathogen exposure. The T cell repertoires of 666 subjects were profiled by immunosequencing and related to cytomegalovirus serostatus. In addition to the first cohort of 500 to 850 subjects, a separate validation cohort of 100 to 150 different subjects was used. To predict cytomegalovirus infection status, the study brought together high-throughput TCR immunosequencing, statistical association of individual TCRs with disease status, and machine learning. In a later analysis, previously published TCR beta repertoires from about 640 donors were re-analyzed and high-resolution HLA genotyping was added so that TCR occurrence patterns could be studied. Rather than using new phenotypic data, the later analysis identified candidate immune exposures from TCR beta sequences and from how often those sequences occurred across donors. In an earlier analysis of roughly 540 of the donors, high-throughput TCR beta sequencing was used to judge whether each TCR beta V gene segment behaved as functional or pseudogenic. Alongside the repertoire data, information on donor age, sex, ethnicity and CMV serostatus was compiled. In a later genetic analysis, genome-wide SNP genotypes for about 65% of the 666 donors were used, and that subset was treated as a discovery cohort. Every repertoire in the discovery cohort had been generated on one and the same sequencing platform. HLA typing included class I and class II loci at four-digit resolution. The number of donors typed differed by locus, with about 620-630 for A, B, C, DRB1 and DQB1, 522 for DQA1, 600 to 610 for DPA1, and around 460 for DPB1. Because of strong linkage in the cohort, 5 or 6 DR-DQ haplotypes were treated as single units for association and clustering. On average, 235,054 unique TCR beta nucleotide sequences were sequenced per donor among 350 to 400 genotyped donors of the cohort, with about 17% of those sequences being non-productive. Here is what the overall study found, with its caveats: The study listed 150 to 200 TCR beta chains as associated with cytomegalovirus. In vitro tests confirmed that a few of the cytomegalovirus-associated TCR beta chains recognize cytomegalovirus antigens. The presence/absence analyses assumed that sequencing depth was roughly uniform across donors, and that assumption may not be true. For the cohort, immune exposure information was limited to CMV serostatus. The authors suggested that the approach could potentially be generalized to other disease states and immunological phenotypes. In a later analysis, most CMV-associated TCR beta chains were found to appear HLA-restricted, with HLA associations seemingly driven largely by CMV exposure. In a later genetic analysis, fewer N-insertions in productive TCRs were reported among donors in an Asian-associated ancestry cluster than the roughly 700-donor mean. Strong co-occurrence of HLA alleles, especially DR and DQ, made assigning TCR associations to individual alleles difficult. Broadly in line with IMGT annotations, most TCR beta V segments showed up in productive rearrangements about 87% or about 30% of the time in an earlier analysis of about 500 of the donors. Most TCR sequences were seen in very few donors, while some public TCRs were found in many individuals. In both the original and validation cohorts, the classifier was reported to diagnose cytomegalovirus status with high specificity and sensitivity. According to a later analysis, parvovirus B19, influenza, CMV and Epstein-Barr virus appeared linked to several top co-occurrence clusters. According to a later analysis, TCR association rates differed among HLA loci, with DRB1 alleles showing the most associated TCRs and HLA-C alleles showing the fewest. Compared with equally common non-associated chains, HLA-associated TCR beta chains in a later analysis were more clonally expanded and had lower generation probabilities. V-gene and J-gene trimming of TCR beta chains was associated with a missense DCLRE1C variant in a later genetic analysis, and the association was replicated in an independent cohort. Correlated functional status among segregating V segments might reflect linkage disequilibrium, but an unknown experimental factor could not be ruled out. In a later analysis, 16,951 TCR beta sequences were associated with specific HLA alleles at a false discovery rate of 0.05. Only TCR beta chains were sequenced in this cohort, and the absence of alpha or paired-chain data limited detectable features. Because HLA typing was missing for some donors at each locus, association tests included only the typed subset. A further reported finding was that TCR beta sequences accurately predicted the HLA-A and HLA-B alleles for most subjects in the first cohort. The earlier analysis of approximately 590 of the donors excluded 15 to 20 rarely observed V segments, including chromosome 9 orphons, because counts were too low. Because the 87-base-pair reads could not distinguish some IMGT-functional V segments, including TRBV6-2 and TRBV6-3, those segments were excluded. A cluster of highly shared sequence variants was judged likely to be a technical artifact of the sequencing pipeline.

Receptors were amplified or captured by the immunoSEQ multiplex PCR assay. The multiplex PCR relied on a mix of 60 forward primers for TCR Vbeta segments and 13 reverse primers for TCR Jbeta segments. The CDR3 region of rearranged TCR beta genes was amplified from genomic DNA by a multiplex PCR assay. Amplified TCR beta libraries were sequenced as 87-base-pair reads on the Illumina HiSeq System. In the authors' own workflow: Across the 670 or so repertoires, a later analysis counted around 80 million unique TCR beta chains, 8.5 million to 12 million of which were shared by at least two donors. To remove PCR and sequencing errors, raw reads were error-corrected and collapsed into unique sequences using a nearest-neighbor algorithm that merged closely related sequences. To assign V, D and J gene segments, CDR3 sequences were aligned to IMGT reference sequences. For a sequence to be retained, a match of at least six nucleotides to both a V gene segment and a J gene segment was required. A rearrangement counted as productive if the CDR3 had no stop codons and remained in frame with V and J, and every other rearrangement counted as non-productive. CDR3 was defined by IMGT convention, running from the second conserved V-encoded cysteine to the conserved J-encoded phenylalanine. Sequences without an unambiguous match to a single V gene segment were excluded from the earlier analysis of a few hundred of the donors. In an earlier analysis of 587 of the donors, V segments were called functional above 56.7% productive rearrangements and were called segregating when the between-donor standard deviation exceeded 5%. A statistical classification framework was built for diagnosing cytomegalovirus status from the catalog of TCR beta chain sequences. V and J gene assignment, in a later analysis, came from comparing TCR nucleotide sequences with IMGT/GENE-DB human TR gene sequences. The TCRdist pipeline was used in a later analysis to assign CDR3 sequences and most-parsimonious VDJ recombination scenarios. In a later analysis, each TCR beta chain was defined by its CDR3 amino acid sequence together with its V-gene family, and reads without a unique V-gene family were excluded. In a later analysis, 550 to 650 highly shared, low-generation-probability nucleotide sequences were removed to address suspected cross-contamination and a sequencing artifact. In a later analysis, a clonal expansion index was calculated for each public chain from normalized within-repertoire ranks of inferred template counts. In a later analysis, generation probabilities were computed using a VDJ recombination model fitted to out-of-frame rearrangements, and the results were checked against IGoR. In a later analysis, hypergeometric tests were used to score TCR-TCR, TCR-HLA and TCR-CMV co-occurrence, with a repertoire-size bias correction applied to TCR pairs. In a later analysis, false discovery rates were estimated by permuting HLA or CMV assignments 20 times. In a later analysis, co-occurring TCRs were grouped using DBSCAN, and TCRdist sequence similarity was added for clustering within HLA-allele-positive subsets. Repertoires with fewer than 30,000 or more than 120,000 public chains, plus five repertoires with anomalous nucleotide sharing, were excluded from co-occurrence clustering. Sourced from immuneACCESS, this table was stored by TCRdb with only in-frame sequences that have V and J called. A share of the clones is absent; for the studies checked, an unresolved V gene accounts for under half, and the remainder has no known explanation. The V and J calls and the clone size are those of that table, but D and trimming were determined from the DNA. In this sample the table shows around 130,000 clones, under 90% of which occur a single time. 4% to 4.5% of the sample rests with the top ten.

The cohort consisted of hundreds of healthy bone marrow donors. Cohort members were all nominally healthy when sampled, although unrecorded immune exposures were likely present. The donor tested CMV seronegative and was one of the 352 seronegative cohort members. A peripheral blood sample was collected from each donor, and TCR beta sequencing was performed on peripheral blood mononuclear cells. Genomic DNA extraction from the blood cell samples was performed with the Qiagen DNeasy Blood Extraction Kit. The germline V gene specifies SGHVS as CDR1 and FQNEAQ as CDR2. Inclusive of the bounding cysteine and phenylalanine, the CDR3 is 15 residues long. The only DNA kept is the CDR3, 45 bases in frame from the first base. The junction shows trimming of 2 bases on V and 6 bases on J, and the gene matches do not reach 7 bases of it.

The sequence derives from a woman in her 40s in good health and CMV-seronegative. This receptor chain uses TRBV7-8 and TRBJ1-5; TRBD1 lines up with 7 middle nucleotides. The sequencing sample was made of PBMCs. The CDR3: CASSLLNRGVQPQHF. In nucleotide form, the sequence is TGTGCCAGCAGCTTACTCAACAGGGGCGTTCAGCCCCAGCATTTT.